This paragraph covers one T cell receptor (beta chain) sequence. A read error is possible here, since a much larger clone lies one base away. A modified ARM-PCR protocol with three rounds of nested PCR amplified TCRbeta. TCRdb itself ran the multiplex PCR reads through MiXCR, one entry per CDR3 protein. The repertoire holds roughly 66,000 distinct CDR3 sequences, with 55% to 85% as singletons. The sample is drawn from a study of tumor and adjacent non-tumor tissue in lung cancer. CDR3 length: 14 amino acids. Germline assignment: CDR1 SEHNR and CDR2 FQNEAQ (reference sequence). No cell sorting was done before RNA was extracted from the tissue.

This sequence was found in a man in his sixties with non-small cell lung cancer. Sequenced: lung tumor tissue. V and J are TRBV7-9 and TRBJ2-7; D assignment may be TRBD1 or TRBD2 (7 bases each). This CDR3 is CANSLRQGAGEQYF. CDR3 nucleotide sequence: TGTGCCAACAGCCTCAGACAGGGAGCGGGGGAGCAGTACTTC.